The source of this T cell receptor beta chain is a study of blood T cell repertoires in COVID-19. Method: immunoSEQ multiplex PCR; TCRdb's copy keeps in-frame clones and lacks some. The sample shows roughly 100,000 clones, about 80% of them seen only once. The CDR3 spans 13 residues. V gave up 3 bases and J gave up 5 bases, with 13 bases separating them. Germline V gene lookup returns CDR1 DFQATT and CDR2 SNEGSKA (reference sequence). V usage is TRBV20-1 and J usage is TRBJ1-2, with D unclear. The sequence was obtained from a woman in her fifties or sixties with acute or convalescent COVID-19. Material for sequencing was peripheral blood. Here the CDR3 reads CSASVDGLYGYTF. In DNA, the CDR3 is TGCAGTGCTAGTGTGGACGGACTGTATGGCTACACCTTC.